Listed here are 7 T cell receptor beta chains from one sample, sequenced in a study of blood T cell repertoires in COVID-19 (dated by TCRdb to the early 2020s). Library construction relied on the immunoSEQ multiplex PCR assay. TCRdb re-hosts the immuneACCESS table, in-frame sequences only. Its copies lack some clones; in the studies checked, an unresolved V gene accounts for under half of them, and the cause for the rest is not known. This sample comprises 320,000 or so clones, roughly 88% of them detected only once. The top ten constitute around 5% of the sample. Sample: PBMCs or T cells enriched from blood (not recorded which). These receptors came from a man aged 25-45 years who had recovered from COVID-19.

By sample share, this clone is medium-sized. This sequence joins TRBV6-2 or TRBV6-3 and TRBJ1-6; 7 nucleotides align to TRBD1. The V gene's germline CDR1 is MNHEY and CDR2 SVGEGT. The CDR3 is 13 residues long. With V trimmed by 6 bases and J by 10 bases, 6 bases remained unmatched. The CDR3 coding sequence is TGTGCCAGCAGATACGACAGGGCCTCACCCCTCCACTTT. This codes for CASRYDRASPLHF.

Of note for this clone: Distinct nucleotide sequences in the sample also encode this CDR3. V gene TRBV5-1 combines with J gene TRBJ2-7, with 8 bases identical to TRBD1. With 0 bases clipped from V and 3 bases from J, the junction kept 2 bases outside the gene matches. CDR3 size: 14 residues. Germline CDR1 and CDR2: SGHRS and YFSETQ. The DNA for the CDR3 is TGCGCCAGCAGCTTGGCAGGGGGCGGCTACGAGCAGTACTTC. Amino acid sequence: CASSLAGGGYEQYF.

J is TRBJ1-1 and V is TRBV3-1 (or the pseudogene TRBV3-2); 12 nucleotides match TRBD1. V shed 5 bases and J 7 bases; nucleotides not matched to a gene: 8. Germline lookup yields CDR1 LGHDT and CDR2 YNNKEL (reference sequence). This CDR3 is 15 amino acids long. In DNA form, the CDR3 reads TGTGCCAGCAGCGGGGACAGGGGGCTTTGGGGTGAAGCTTTCTTT. Protein sequence: CASSGDRGLWGEAFF.

V gene TRBV18 combines with J gene TRBJ2-7; possibly TRBD1 for D (6 bases). This CDR3 contains 12 residues. V lost 6 bases to trimming and J lost 7 bases, with 13 bases between them. Germline CDR1 reads KGHSH; CDR2 reads LQKENI. CDR3 sequence: CASSRGTREQYF. The CDR3 bases are TGTGCCAGCTCCCGAGGGACACGGGAGCAGTACTTC.

The J gene is TRBJ2-1, the V gene TRBV11-2; D possibly corresponds to TRBD1 (7 bases). Germline V gene lookup returns CDR1 SGHAT and CDR2 FQNNGV. The CDR3 is made up of 15 amino acids. The ends were cut back, 4 bases at V and 6 bases at J, with 16 bases in the middle. The CDR3 coding sequence is TGTGCCAGCAGCTATTGGGGGGCAGGGGGCAATGAGCAGTTCTTC. Translation: CASSYWGAGGNEQFF.

The chain has TRBV30 and TRBJ2-7; 9 bases align to TRBD1. Germline CDR1 and CDR2: GTSNPN and SVGIG (reference sequence). This CDR3 contains 14 residues. V lost 0 bases to trimming and J lost 2 bases; unmatched junction nucleotides: 2. CDR3 DNA: TGTGCCTGGAGTGTTGGGACAGGGCCCTACGAGCAGTACTTC. Its translation: CAWSVGTGPYEQYF.

Of note for this clone: The junction differs from germline at one of its ends, possibly a read error. The chain carries TRBV11-2 and TRBJ2-2; D call uncertain. The CDR3 covers 14 residues. Germline CDR1 and CDR2: SGHAT and FQNNGV. The CDR3 sequence is CASSPIRYTEELFF. The CDR3 DNA is TGTGCCAGCAGCCCGATTCGATACACCGAGGAGCTGTTTTTT.